The clone carrying this TCR beta chain was seen only once. This entry comes from a study of blood T cell repertoires in COVID-19. In the study overall: Collection of acute and convalescent COVID-19 samples took place in the United States, Italy and Spain. Sample material is recorded as cDNA or gDNA derived from T cells, B-cell-depleted T cells, or PBMCs.

Original processing notes: Amplification of reference gene primers was used by the study to estimate nucleated cell counts. TCRdb's table, derived via immunoSEQ multiplex PCR, lists solely in-frame clones and lacks some. The V and J calls and clone size are taken from that table; D and trimming were inferred from the DNA. The sample holds about 400,000 clones, over 75% seen once. Sequences were obtained from PBMCs or T cells enriched from blood (not recorded which). This receptor was identified in a woman aged 40 to 50 with acute COVID-19.

Written as DNA, the CDR3 is TGTGCCAGCTCACCACCTCAGGGGACCAATGAGCAGTTCTTC. It encodes CASSPPQGTNEQFF. The rearrangement uses TRBV18 and TRBJ2-1; D is perhaps TRBD1 (6 bases). CDR3 length: 14 amino acids. With 0 bases removed from V and 6 bases from J, the gap between germline ends came to 9 bases. The germline V gene has CDR1 KGHSH and CDR2 LQKENI.